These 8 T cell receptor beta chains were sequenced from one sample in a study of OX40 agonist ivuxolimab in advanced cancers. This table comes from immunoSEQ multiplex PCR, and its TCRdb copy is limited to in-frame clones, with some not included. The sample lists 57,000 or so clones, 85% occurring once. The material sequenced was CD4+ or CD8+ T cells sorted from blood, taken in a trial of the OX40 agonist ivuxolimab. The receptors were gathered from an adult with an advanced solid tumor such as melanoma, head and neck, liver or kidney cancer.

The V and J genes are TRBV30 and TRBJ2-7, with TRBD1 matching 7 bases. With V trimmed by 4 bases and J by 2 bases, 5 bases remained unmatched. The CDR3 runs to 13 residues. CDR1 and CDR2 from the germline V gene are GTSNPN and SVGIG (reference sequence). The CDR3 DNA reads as TGTGCCTGGAACCTAGGGGGCACCTACGAGCAGTACTTC. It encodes CAWNLGGTYEQYF.

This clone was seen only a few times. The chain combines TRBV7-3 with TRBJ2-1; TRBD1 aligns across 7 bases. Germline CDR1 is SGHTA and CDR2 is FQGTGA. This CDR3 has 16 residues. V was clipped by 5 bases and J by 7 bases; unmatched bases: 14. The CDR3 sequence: CASSQPAGTARNEQFF. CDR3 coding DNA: TGTGCCAGCAGCCAACCCGCCGGGACAGCAAGAAATGAGCAGTTCTTC.

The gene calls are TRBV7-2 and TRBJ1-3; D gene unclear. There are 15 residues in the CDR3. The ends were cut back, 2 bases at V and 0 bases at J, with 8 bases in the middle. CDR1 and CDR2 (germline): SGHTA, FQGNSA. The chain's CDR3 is CASSLNPVSGNTIYF. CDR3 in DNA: TGTGCCAGCAGCTTAAACCCTGTCTCTGGAAACACCATATATTTT. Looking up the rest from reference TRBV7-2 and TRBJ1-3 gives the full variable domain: GAGVSQSPSNKVTEKGKDVELRCDPISGHTALYWYRQSLGQGLEFLIYFQGNSAPDKSGLPSDRFSAERTGGSVSTLTIQRTQQEDSAVYLCASSLNPVSGNTIYFGEGSWLTVV.

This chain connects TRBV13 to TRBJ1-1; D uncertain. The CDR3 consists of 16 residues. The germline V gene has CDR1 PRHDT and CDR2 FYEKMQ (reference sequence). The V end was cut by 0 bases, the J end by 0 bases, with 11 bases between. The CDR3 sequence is CASSLGSGVMNTEAFF. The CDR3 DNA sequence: TGTGCCAGCAGCTTAGGGTCAGGAGTAATGAACACTGAAGCTTTCTTT.

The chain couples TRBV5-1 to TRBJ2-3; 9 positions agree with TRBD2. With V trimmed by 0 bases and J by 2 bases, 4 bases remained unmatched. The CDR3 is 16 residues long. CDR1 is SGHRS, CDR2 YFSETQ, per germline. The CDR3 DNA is TGCGCCAGCAGCTTGGTTGCGGGAGGGATCACAGATACGCAGTATTTT. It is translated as CASSLVAGGITDTQYF.

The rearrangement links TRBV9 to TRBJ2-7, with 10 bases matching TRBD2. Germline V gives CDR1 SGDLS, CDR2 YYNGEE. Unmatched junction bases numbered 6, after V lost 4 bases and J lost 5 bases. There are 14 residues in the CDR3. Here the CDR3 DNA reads TGTGCCAGCAGCCCCGGGACTAGCGTAAACGAGCAGTACTTC. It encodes CASSPGTSVNEQYF. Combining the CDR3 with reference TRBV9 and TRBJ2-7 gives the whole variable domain DSGVTQTPKHLITATGQRVTLRCSPRSGDLSVYWYQQSLDQGLQFLIQYYNGEERAKGNILERFSAQQFPDLHSELNLSSLELGDSALYFCASSPGTSVNEQYFGPGTRLTVT.

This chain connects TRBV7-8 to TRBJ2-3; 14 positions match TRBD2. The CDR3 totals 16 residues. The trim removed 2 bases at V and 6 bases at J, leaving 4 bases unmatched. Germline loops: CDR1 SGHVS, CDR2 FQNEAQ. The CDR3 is CASSLRTSGGKDTQYF. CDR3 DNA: TGTGCCAGCAGCTTACGGACTAGCGGGGGGAAGGATACGCAGTATTTT.

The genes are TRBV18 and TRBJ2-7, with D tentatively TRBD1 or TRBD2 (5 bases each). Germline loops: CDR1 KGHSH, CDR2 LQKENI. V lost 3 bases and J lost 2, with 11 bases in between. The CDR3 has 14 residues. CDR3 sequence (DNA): TGTGCCAGCTCACCGAGGGGAGACACCTACGAGCAGTACTTC. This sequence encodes CASSPRGDTYEQYF.